The source of this T cell receptor (beta chain) is a study of T cell clones after liver transplantation. Study summary: Samples came from ITN030ST, which attempted immunosuppression withdrawal within 2 years of liver transplantation. Blood was drawn pre-transplant, before withdrawal, and after full or failed withdrawal. The study's findings and limits: Conclusions were preliminary, with small, heterogeneous patient groups.

Details on this clone: The antigen is not known.

Produced via immunoSEQ multiplex PCR; TCRdb's table is partial and in-frame only. Of 20,000 to 30,000 clones listed, around three quarters are singletons. V lost 1 base and J lost 11, with 14 bases in between. The V gene's germline CDR1 is SGHVS and CDR2 FQNEAQ. This CDR3 contains 14 residues. The chain carries TRBV7-8 and TRBJ1-4; tentative D call: TRBD1 (6 bases). This receptor was obtained from a human donor who received a liver transplant. Sequencing was performed on CD4+ T cells from blood, taken before liver transplant. The CDR3 reads CASSLDRNDRKLFF. CDR3 DNA sequence: TGTGCCAGCAGCTTAGATAGAAACGACAGGAAACTGTTTTTT.